The text below deals with one T cell receptor beta chain. The antigen is undetermined. Trimming stripped 4 bases from V and 0 bases from J, with 18 bases between. This CDR3 region has 17 residues. The germline V gene has CDR1 SGHDT and CDR2 YYEEEE. This sample was included in a study of spatial heterogeneity in lung cancer. Stated time point: sample taken at primary tumor resection. Samples came from 72 TRACERx patients with untreated early-stage lung cancer. The sequenced material consisted of unsorted whole RNA from tumor, nontumor lung or frozen PBMC. Using its own MiXCR run on the 5' RACE reads, TCRdb lists one record per CDR3 protein. Of about 92,000 distinct CDR3 sequences listed, about an eighth are singletons. Study outcomes and limitations: At tumor resection, ubiquitous expanded TCRs were detected in blood more often than later.

This material consisted of PBMCs, taken at surgery. The sequence derives from a male donor with early-stage non-small cell lung cancer. The chain combines TRBV5-6 with TRBJ2-3; D uncertain. CDR3 DNA sequence: TGTGCCAGCAGCCAAGCTGACGGAATGCATAGCACAGATACGCAGTATTTT. Protein: CASSQADGMHSTDTQYF.